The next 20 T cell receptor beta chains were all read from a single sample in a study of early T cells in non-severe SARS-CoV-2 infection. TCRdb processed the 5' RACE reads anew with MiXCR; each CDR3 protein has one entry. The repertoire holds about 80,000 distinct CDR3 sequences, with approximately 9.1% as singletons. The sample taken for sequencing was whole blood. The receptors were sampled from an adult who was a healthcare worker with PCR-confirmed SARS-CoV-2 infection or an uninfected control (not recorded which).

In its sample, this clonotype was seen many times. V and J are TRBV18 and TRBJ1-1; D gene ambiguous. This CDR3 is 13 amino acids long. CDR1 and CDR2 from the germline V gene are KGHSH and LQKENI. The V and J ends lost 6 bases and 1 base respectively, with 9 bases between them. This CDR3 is CASSEDENTEAFF. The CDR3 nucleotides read TGTGCCAGCTCGGAGGATGAGAACACTGAAGCTTTCTTT.

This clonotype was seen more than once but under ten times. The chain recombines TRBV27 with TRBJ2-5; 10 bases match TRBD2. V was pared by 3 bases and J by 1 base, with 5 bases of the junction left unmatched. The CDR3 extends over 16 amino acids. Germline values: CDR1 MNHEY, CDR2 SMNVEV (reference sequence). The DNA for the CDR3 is TGTGCCAGCAGTTTGGTGGGACTAGCGTCCCAAGAGACCCAGTACTTC. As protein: CASSLVGLASQETQYF.

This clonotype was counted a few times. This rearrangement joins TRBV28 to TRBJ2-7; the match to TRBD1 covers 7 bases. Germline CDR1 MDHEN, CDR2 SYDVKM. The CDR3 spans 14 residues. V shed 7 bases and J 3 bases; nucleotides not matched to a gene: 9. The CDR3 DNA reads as TGTGCCAGCAACCCGCTGGACAGGAACTACGAGCAGTACTTC. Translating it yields CASNPLDRNYEQYF.

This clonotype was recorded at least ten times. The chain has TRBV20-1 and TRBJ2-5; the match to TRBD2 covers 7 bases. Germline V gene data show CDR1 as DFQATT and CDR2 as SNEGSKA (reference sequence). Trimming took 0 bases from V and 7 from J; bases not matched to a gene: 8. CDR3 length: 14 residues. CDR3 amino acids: CSARDLPSGRTQYF. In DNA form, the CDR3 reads TGCAGTGCTAGAGATTTGCCTAGCGGAAGGACCCAGTACTTC.

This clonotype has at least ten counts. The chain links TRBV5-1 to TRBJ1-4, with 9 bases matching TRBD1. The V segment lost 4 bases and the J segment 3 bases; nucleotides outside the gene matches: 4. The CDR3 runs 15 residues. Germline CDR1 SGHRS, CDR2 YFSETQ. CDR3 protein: CASSNTGGPNEKLFF. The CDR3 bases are TGCGCCAGCAGCAACACAGGGGGCCCTAATGAAAAACTGTTTTTT.

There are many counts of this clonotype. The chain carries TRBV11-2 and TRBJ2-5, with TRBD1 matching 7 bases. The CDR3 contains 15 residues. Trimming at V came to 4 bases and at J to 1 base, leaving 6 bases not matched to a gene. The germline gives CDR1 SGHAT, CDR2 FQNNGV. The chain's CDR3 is CASSSGTVTQETQYF. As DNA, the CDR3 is TGTGCCAGCAGCTCAGGGACAGTCACCCAAGAGACCCAGTACTTC.

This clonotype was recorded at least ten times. CDR3 nucleotides: TGTGCCACCAGCACGAATTTTTACTCCGAGCAGTTCTTC. Protein product: CATSTNFYSEQFF. This rearrangement joins TRBV15 to TRBJ2-1; no reliable D call. V was shortened by 4 bases and J by 10 bases, with 14 bases between the two germline ends. CDR3 length: 13 amino acids. CDR1 and CDR2 from the germline V gene are LNHNV and YYDKDF (reference sequence). Full variable domain (outside the CDR3, taken from reference TRBV15 and TRBJ2-1): DAMVIQNPRYQVTQFGKPVTLSCSQTLNHNVMYWYQQKSSQAPKLLFHYYDKDFNNEADTPDNFQSRRPNTSFCFLDIRSPGLGDTAMYLCATSTNFYSEQFFGPGTRLTVL.

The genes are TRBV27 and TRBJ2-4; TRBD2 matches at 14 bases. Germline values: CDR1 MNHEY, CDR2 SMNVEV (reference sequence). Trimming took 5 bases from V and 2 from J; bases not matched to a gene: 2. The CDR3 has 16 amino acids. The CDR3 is CASSGLAGGTKNIQYF. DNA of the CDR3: TGTGCCAGCAGTGGACTAGCGGGAGGAACCAAAAACATTCAGTACTTC.

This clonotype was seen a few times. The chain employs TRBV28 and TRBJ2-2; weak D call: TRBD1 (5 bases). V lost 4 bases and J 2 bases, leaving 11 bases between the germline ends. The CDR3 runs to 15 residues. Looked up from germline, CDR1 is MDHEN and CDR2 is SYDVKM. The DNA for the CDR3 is TGTGCCAGCAGTTCAGGGTGGGCTAACACCGGGGAGCTGTTTTTT. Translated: CASSSGWANTGELFF. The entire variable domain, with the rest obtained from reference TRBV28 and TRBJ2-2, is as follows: DVKVTQSSRYLVKRTGEKVFLECVQDMDHENMFWYRQDPGLGLRLIYFSYDVKMKEKGDIPEGYSVSREKKERFSLILESASTNQTSMYLCASSSGWANTGELFFGEGSRLTVL.

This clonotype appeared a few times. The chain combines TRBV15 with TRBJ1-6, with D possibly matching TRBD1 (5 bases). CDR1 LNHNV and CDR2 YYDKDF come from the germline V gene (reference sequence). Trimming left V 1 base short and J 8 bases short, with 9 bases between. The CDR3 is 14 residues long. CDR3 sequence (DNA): TGTGCCACCAGCAGAGCAGGGAGCGATTCACCCCTCCACTTT. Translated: CATSRAGSDSPLHF.

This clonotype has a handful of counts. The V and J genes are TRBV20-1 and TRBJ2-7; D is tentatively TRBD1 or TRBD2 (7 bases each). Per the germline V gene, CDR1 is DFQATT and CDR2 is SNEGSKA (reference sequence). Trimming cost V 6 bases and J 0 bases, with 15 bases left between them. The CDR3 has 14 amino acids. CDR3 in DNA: TGCAGTGCCCAGGGGGGGACAGTCTCCTACGAGCAGTACTTC. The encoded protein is CSAQGGTVSYEQYF.

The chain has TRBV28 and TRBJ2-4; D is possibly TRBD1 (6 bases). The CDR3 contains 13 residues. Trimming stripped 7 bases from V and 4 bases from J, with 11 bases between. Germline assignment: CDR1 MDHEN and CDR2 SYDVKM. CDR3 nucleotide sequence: TGTGCCAGCACTCCCACAGGGAAAAACATTCAGTACTTC. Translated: CASTPTGKNIQYF. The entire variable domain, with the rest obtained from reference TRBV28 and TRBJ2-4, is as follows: DVKVTQSSRYLVKRTGEKVFLECVQDMDHENMFWYRQDPGLGLRLIYFSYDVKMKEKGDIPEGYSVSREKKERFSLILESASTNQTSMYLCASTPTGKNIQYFGAGTRLSVL.

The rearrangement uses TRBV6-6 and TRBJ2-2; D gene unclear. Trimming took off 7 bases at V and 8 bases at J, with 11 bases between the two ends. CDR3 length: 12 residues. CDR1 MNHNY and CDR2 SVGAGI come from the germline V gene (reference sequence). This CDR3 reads CASTQLGGELFF. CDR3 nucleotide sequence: TGTGCCAGCACCCAGCTGGGGGGGGAGCTGTTTTTT.

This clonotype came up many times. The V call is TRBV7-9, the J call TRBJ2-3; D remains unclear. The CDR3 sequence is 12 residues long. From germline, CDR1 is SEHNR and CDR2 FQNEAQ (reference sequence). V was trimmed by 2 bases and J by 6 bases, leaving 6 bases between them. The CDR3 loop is CASSLSVDTQYF. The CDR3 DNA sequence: TGTGCCAGCAGCTTATCAGTGGATACGCAGTATTTT.

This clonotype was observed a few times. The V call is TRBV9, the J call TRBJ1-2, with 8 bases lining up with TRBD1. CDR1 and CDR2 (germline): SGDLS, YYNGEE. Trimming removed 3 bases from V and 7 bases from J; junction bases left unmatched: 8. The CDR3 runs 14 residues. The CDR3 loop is CASSAPTGELGYTF. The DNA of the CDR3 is TGTGCCAGCAGCGCCCCGACAGGGGAGCTTGGCTACACCTTC.

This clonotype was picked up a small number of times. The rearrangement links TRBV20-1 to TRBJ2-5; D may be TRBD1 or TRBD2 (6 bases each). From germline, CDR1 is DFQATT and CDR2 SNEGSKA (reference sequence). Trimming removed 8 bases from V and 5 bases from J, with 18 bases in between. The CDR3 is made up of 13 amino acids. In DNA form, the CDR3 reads TGCAGTCGGAAGGGGGGTTGGCGGGAGACCCAGTACTTC. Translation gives CSRKGGWRETQYF.

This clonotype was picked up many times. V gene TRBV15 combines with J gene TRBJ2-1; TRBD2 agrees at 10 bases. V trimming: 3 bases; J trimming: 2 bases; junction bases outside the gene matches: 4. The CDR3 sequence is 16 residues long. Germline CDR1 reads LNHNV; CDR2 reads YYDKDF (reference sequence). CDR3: CATSRDSGRAYNEQFF. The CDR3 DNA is TGTGCCACCAGCAGGGACAGCGGGAGGGCCTACAATGAGCAGTTCTTC.

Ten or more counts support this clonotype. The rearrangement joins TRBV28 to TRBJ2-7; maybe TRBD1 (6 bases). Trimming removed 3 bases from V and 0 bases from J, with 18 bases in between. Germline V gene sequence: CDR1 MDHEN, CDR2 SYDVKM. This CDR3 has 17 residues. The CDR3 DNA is TGTGCCAGCAGTTTGAGGTCGCTCACAGGGAGCTCCTACGAGCAGTACTTC. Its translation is CASSLRSLTGSSYEQYF.

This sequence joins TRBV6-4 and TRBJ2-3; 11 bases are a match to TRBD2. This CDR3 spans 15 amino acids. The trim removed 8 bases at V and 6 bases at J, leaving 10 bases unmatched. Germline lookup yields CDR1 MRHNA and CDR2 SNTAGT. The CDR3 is CASANSGRARDTQYF. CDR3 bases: TGTGCCAGCGCCAATAGCGGGAGGGCCAGGGATACGCAGTATTTT.

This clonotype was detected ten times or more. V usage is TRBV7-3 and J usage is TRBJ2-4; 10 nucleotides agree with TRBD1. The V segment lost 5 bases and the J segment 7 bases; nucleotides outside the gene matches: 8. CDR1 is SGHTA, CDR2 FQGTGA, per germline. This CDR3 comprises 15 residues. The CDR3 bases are TGTGCCAGCAGCACGCAACCGGGACAGGGGAACATTCAGTACTTC. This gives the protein CASSTQPGQGNIQYF.